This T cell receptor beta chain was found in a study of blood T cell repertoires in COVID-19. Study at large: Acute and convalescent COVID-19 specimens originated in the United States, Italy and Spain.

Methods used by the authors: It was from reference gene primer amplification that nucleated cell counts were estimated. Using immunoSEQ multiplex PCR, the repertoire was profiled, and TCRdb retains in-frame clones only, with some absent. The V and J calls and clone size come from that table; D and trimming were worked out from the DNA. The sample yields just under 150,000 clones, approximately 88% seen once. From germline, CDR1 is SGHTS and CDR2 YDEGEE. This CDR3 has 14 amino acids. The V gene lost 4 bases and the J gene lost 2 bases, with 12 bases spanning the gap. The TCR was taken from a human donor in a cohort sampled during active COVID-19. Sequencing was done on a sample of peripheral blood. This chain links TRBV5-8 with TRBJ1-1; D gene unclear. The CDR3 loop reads CASSPRRFNTEAFF. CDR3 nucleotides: TGTGCCAGCAGCCCCCGGCGGTTTAACACTGAAGCTTTCTTT.